This entry describes one T cell receptor beta chain. Its target is unknown. The assay was immunoSEQ multiplex PCR, and TCRdb's table has in-frame clones only and misses some. The sample shows about 47,000 clones, about three quarters of them seen only once. The data were taken from a study of vaccination effects on CD4 cells after COVID-19. Study-wide background: Antigen-specific CD4+ T cells were first expanded with viral peptide pools by the ViraFEST assay and only then sequenced. Wells of a few million PBMC each were grown with 8.5 to 10 IU/ml IL-2 and about 9.6 ug/ml peptides. General study points: Late after vaccination, infection- and vaccine-induced clones showed marked clonal contraction.

A 10-day culture period preceded the isolation of CD4+ T cells. Convalescent patients had PCR-confirmed SARS-CoV-2 infection between March and December 2020. V lost 5 bases and J 3 bases, leaving 16 bases between the germline ends. The CDR3 spans 15 residues. The germline V gene encodes CDR1 SEHNR and CDR2 FQNEAQ (reference sequence). The source material was CD4+ T cells from PBMCs cultured without peptide, sampled before COVID-19 vaccination. The chain couples TRBV7-9 to TRBJ1-1; D gene unclear. This clonotype was obtained from a human donor who had a prior SARS-CoV-2 infection. The CDR3 reads CASSPFQTYYTEAFF. In DNA, the CDR3 is TGTGCCAGCAGCCCGTTCCAGACCTATTACACTGAAGCTTTCTTT.